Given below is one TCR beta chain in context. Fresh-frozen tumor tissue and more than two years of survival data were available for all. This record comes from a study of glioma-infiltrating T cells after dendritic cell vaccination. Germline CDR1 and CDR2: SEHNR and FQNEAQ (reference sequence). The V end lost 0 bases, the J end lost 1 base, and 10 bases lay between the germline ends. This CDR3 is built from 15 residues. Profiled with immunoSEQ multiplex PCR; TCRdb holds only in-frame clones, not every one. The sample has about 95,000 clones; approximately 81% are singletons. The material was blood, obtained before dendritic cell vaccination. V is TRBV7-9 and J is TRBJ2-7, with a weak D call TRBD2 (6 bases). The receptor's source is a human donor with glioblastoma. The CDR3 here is CASSLAEDYSYEQYF. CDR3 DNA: TGTGCCAGCAGCTTAGCTGAGGACTATTCCTACGAGCAGTACTTC.